This TCR beta chain comes out of a study of OX40 agonist ivuxolimab in advanced cancers. A note on the overall study: Ivuxolimab was an agonistic, fully human IgG2 monoclonal antibody directed against OX40 (CD134), a costimulatory receptor. Intravenous ivuxolimab was administered to patients every 2 weeks at six dose levels: 0.01, 0.1, 0.3, 1.5, 3 and 10 mg/kg. Of the approximately 50 dose-escalation patients, hepatocellular carcinoma was present in about 20, melanoma in approximately 15, renal cell carcinoma in 9 and head and neck cancer in 9. In the dose-escalation cohort, 70% to 90% of patients were male, and the mean age was approximately 60 years with a range of roughly 23 to 79. Patients were allowed to have had prior anti-PD-1, anti-PD-L1 or anti-CTLA-4 therapy, and 40% of the dose-escalation patients had previously received checkpoint inhibitors. Partial responses occurred in three dose-escalation patients: two with cutaneous melanoma and one with hepatocellular carcinoma. Peripheral TCRbeta sequencing was intended to test whether TCR sequence diversity was altered and clonal T-cell expansion was caused by ivuxolimab. The paper covers the monotherapy dose-escalation part of the phase I ivuxolimab trial, which included N ≈ 52 patients.

The CDR3, from cysteine to phenylalanine, totals 11 residues. The CDR3 DNA has 33 bases and is translated from base 1. CDR1 and CDR2, looked up from the germline V gene, are MNHNS and SASEGT. V and J lose 5 bases and 6 bases, and a span of 6 bases separates them. Overall study outcomes, separate from this receptor: At doses of 0.1 to 3.0 mg/kg, clonal expansion of both CD4+ and CD8+ blood T cells was observed from baseline to week 6. After ivuxolimab, CD8+ T cells had more expanded clones than CD4+ T cells on average. Low levels of normalized T-cell clonal expansion were also seen in some patients who did not respond. In partial responders in the 0.1-3.0 mg/kg groups, normalized peripheral clonal expansion was found to be among the lowest, especially among CD8+ T cells. The antigen specificity of the peripheral T cells that underwent clonal expansion was not determined.

Patients with autoimmune disease history or receiving systemic immunosuppression were excluded from the trial. Peripheral blood for TCR sequencing was drawn from every dose cohort at baseline, at cycle 4 day 1 and at cycle 7 day 1. Samples came from an open-label, multicenter, first-in-human phase I dose-escalation trial of ivuxolimab. Adults with locally advanced or metastatic head and neck squamous cell, hepatocellular, melanoma or renal cell carcinoma were enrolled in the trial. Before TCR sequencing, CD4+ T cells and CD8+ T cells were sorted from peripheral blood as separate populations. For sequencing of the TCRbeta CDR3 region, genomic DNA was extracted from the sorted cells. TCRbeta CDR3 regions were sequenced using the immunoSEQ Assay. The clones in this table, taken by TCRdb from immuneACCESS, are in-frame only. Not every clone is retained; where verified, under half of the shortfall comes from an unresolved V gene, and the cause of the rest is unknown. For this sample the table gives roughly 100,000 clones, of which 80% to 85% were detected only once. Clones ranked in the top ten supply 1.1% of the sample.

On this clone: Its target antigen remains unknown. Per-base quality was not reported, and no clone a single base away is much larger than it.

The sequence came from an adult with an advanced solid tumor such as melanoma, head and neck, liver or kidney cancer. The sequencing used CD4+ or CD8+ T cells sorted from blood, collected in a trial of the OX40 agonist ivuxolimab. The rearrangement combines TRBV6-1 with TRBJ2-3; confidence is insufficient to name the D gene. For the CDR3, the sequence is CASSSRDTQYF. The DNA reads TGTGCCAGCAGTTCCAGGGATACGCAGTATTTT.